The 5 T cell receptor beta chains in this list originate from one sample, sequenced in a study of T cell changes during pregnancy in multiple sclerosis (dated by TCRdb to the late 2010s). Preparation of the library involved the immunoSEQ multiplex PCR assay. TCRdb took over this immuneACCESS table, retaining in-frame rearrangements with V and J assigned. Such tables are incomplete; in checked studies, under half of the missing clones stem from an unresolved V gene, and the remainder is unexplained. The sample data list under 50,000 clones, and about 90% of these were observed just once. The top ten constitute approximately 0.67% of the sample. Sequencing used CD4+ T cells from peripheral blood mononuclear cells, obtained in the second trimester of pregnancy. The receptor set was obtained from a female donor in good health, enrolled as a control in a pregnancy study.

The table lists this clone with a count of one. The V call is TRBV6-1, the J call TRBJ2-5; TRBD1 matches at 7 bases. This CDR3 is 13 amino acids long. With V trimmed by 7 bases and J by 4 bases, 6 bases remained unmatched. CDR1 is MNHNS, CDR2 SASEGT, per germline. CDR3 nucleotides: TGTGCCAGCAATCGACAGGGTCCAGAGACCCAGTACTTC. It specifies CASNRQGPETQYF.

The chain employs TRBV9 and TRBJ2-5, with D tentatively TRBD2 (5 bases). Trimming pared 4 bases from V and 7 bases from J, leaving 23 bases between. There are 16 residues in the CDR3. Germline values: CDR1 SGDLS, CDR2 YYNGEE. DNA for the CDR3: TGTGCCAGCAGCCCCCGGTCGTCTAGCCGAAGTGGGACCCAGTACTTC. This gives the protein CASSPRSSSRSGTQYF.

As DNA, the CDR3 is TGCAGCACTCGAGACAGGGCCAACTATGGCTACACCTTC. Translated: CSTRDRANYGYTF. This sequence joins TRBV29-1 and TRBJ1-2, with 7 bases aligning to TRBD1. Germline loops: CDR1 SQVTM, CDR2 ANQGSEA. Losses at the gene ends were 8 bases for V and 2 bases for J; bases not matched to a gene: 8. This CDR3 region has 13 residues.

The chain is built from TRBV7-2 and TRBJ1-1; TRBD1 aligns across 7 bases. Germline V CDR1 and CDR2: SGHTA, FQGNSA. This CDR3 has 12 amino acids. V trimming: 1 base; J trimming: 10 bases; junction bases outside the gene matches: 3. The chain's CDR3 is CASSLGAGGAFF. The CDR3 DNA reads TGTGCCAGCAGCTTAGGGGCAGGGGGAGCTTTCTTT. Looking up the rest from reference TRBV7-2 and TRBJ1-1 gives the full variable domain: GAGVSQSPSNKVTEKGKDVELRCDPISGHTALYWYRQSLGQGLEFLIYFQGNSAPDKSGLPSDRFSAERTGGSVSTLTIQRTQQEDSAVYLCASSLGAGGAFFGQGTRLTVV.

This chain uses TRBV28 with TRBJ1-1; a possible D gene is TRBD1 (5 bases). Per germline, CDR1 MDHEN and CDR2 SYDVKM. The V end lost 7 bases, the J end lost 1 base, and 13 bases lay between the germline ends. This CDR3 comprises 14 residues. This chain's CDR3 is CASTGRGGNTEAFF. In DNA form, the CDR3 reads TGTGCCAGCACCGGTCGCGGGGGGAACACTGAAGCTTTCTTT.